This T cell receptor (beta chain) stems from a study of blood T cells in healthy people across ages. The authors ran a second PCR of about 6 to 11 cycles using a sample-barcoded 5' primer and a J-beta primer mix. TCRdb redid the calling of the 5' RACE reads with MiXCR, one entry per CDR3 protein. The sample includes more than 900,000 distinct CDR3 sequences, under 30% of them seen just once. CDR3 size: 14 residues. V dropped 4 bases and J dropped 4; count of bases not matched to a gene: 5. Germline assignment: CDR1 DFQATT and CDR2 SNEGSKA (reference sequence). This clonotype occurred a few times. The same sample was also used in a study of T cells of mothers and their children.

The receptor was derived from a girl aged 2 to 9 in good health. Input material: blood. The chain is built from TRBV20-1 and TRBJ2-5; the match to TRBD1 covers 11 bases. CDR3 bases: TGCAGTGCTATGGCCGGGACAGGGGGAGAGACCCAGTACTTC. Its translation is CSAMAGTGGETQYF.